These T cell receptor beta chains were read from a single sample in a study of blood T cells in healthy people across ages. TCRdb used MiXCR to reprocess the 5' RACE reads, holding one entry per CDR3 protein. The table includes 550,000 to 700,000 distinct CDR3 sequences, 27% detected once. The specimen was blood. These receptors were taken from a woman aged 70-85 years in good health. CDR3s include the opening cysteine and the closing phenylalanine or tryptophan. D genes are given only for firm matches. Some rows mark clone size as missing; the rest say once, few, many or name a class of expanded clone.

d_call | clone_size | j_call | v_call | cdr3_nt | cdr3_aa
. | few | TRBJ1-4 | TRBV7-3 | TGTGCCAGCAGCTTAAAAGGGCAGGGAGGTGAAAAACTGTTTTTT | CASSLKGQGGEKLFF
. | few | TRBJ1-2 | TRBV30 | TGTGCCTGGAGGGTGGGTAGCTATGGCTACACCTTC | CAWRVGSYGYTF
. | . | TRBJ2-5 | TRBV5-1 | TGCGCCAGCAGCTTTCAGACCCAAGAGACCCAGTACTTC | CASSFQTQETQYF
. | . | TRBJ2-7 | TRBV27 | TGTGCCAGCAGTTTCTATGAGGGGAATACCTACGAGCAGTACTTC | CASSFYEGNTYEQYF
. | few | TRBJ1-1 | TRBV12-3/TRBV12-4 | TGTGCCAGCAGTATACTTACTTACACTGAAGCTTTCTTT | CASSILTYTEAFF
TRBD2 | . | TRBJ2-5 | TRBV30 | TGTGCCTGGAGTCCCGGGGGGCAAGAGACCCAGTACTTC | CAWSPGGQETQYF
. | few | TRBJ1-1 | TRBV12-3/TRBV12-4 | TGTGCCAGCAGTTTATTTACAGGGTTTCAATCGAACACTGAAGCTTTCTTT | CASSLFTGFQSNTEAFF
. | few | TRBJ1-5 | TRBV20-1 | TGCAGTGCTAGGTTTCCGGGAAGCAATCAGCCCCAGCATTTT | CSARFPGSNQPQHF
. | . | TRBJ2-7 | TRBV11-1 | TGTGCCAGCACTGCGGCCGGGGGTGACTACGAGCAGTACTTC | CASTAAGGDYEQYF
. | . | TRBJ1-2 | TRBV7-2 | TGTGCCAGCAGCTTAGTGTCTGGGGATGATGGCTACACCTTC | CASSLVSGDDGYTF
. | few | TRBJ1-1 | TRBV14 | TGTGCCGGCAGCCAAGGGGAGAACACTGAAGCTTTCTTT | CAGSQGENTEAFF
. | . | TRBJ1-4 | TRBV13 | TGTGCCAGCAGCTTAGTTCCAAGCCGGTTGGGGGGAAAACTGTTTTTT | CASSLVPSRLGGKLFF
. | few | TRBJ2-7 | TRBV2 | TGTGCCAGCACGATCATCAGTTCCTACGAGCAGTACTTC | CASTIISSYEQYF
TRBD1 | . | TRBJ2-1 | TRBV7-2 | TGTGCCAGCAGCTCCAGATTCCGGGACAGGGAAGGCAATGAGCAGTTCTTC | CASSSRFRDREGNEQFF
. | . | TRBJ2-3 | TRBV2 | TGTGCCGGCAGTGAGGAGGATACGCAGTATTTT | CAGSEEDTQYF
. | . | TRBJ2-7 | TRBV12-3/TRBV12-4 | TGTGCCAGCAGTTTCCAGGGCCAGGTTTCCGAGCAGTACTTC | CASSFQGQVSEQYF
. | few | TRBJ1-2 | TRBV20-1 | TGCAGTGCTTCCCGTCCCTTAGGCTACACCTTC | CSASRPLGYTF
. | . | TRBJ2-1 | TRBV12-3/TRBV12-4 | TGTGCCAGCAGTTTAGCCGCCAGGACGGAGCAGTTCTTC | CASSLAARTEQFF
. | . | TRBJ1-1 | TRBV7-9 | TGTGCCAGCAGCTTGGGGTTAGACGGTAACACTGAAGCTTTCTTT | CASSLGLDGNTEAFF
TRBD2 | . | TRBJ2-7 | TRBV5-1 | TGCGCCAGCAGCTTGGTCGCGTGGACTAGTGGGGCCTACGAGCAGTACTTC | CASSLVAWTSGAYEQYF
. | . | TRBJ2-3 | TRBV6-2/TRBV6-3 | TGTGCCAGCAGTTACTCGGCCGGGACTAGCACAGATACGCAGTATTTT | CASSYSAGTSTDTQYF
. | . | TRBJ2-5 | TRBV5-1 | TGCGCCAGCTCCCTACAGGGTTTACAAGAAACCCAGTACTTC | CASSLQGLQETQYF
. | few | TRBJ2-5 | TRBV6-5 | TGTGCCAGTAAACAGGGATACCAAGAGACCCAGTACTTC | CASKQGYQETQYF
. | . | TRBJ1-1 | TRBV5-1 | TGCGCCAGCAGCTTGGCCGGATCACGGGGGCATGCTGAAGCTTTCTTT | CASSLAGSRGHAEAFF
TRBD1 | once | TRBJ1-5 | TRBV6-2/TRBV6-3 | TGTGCCAGCAGACCAGACAGGGTGTGGAATCAGCCCCAGCATTTT | CASRPDRVWNQPQHF
. | once | TRBJ2-3 | TRBV6-5 | TGTGCCAGCAGTTACCGTCGGGCCGGCACAGATACGCAGTATTTT | CASSYRRAGTDTQYF
TRBD2 | . | TRBJ2-5 | TRBV10-3 | TGTGCCATCAGAGAGGTGGCTAGCGGACAAGAGACCCAGTACTTC | CAIREVASGQETQYF
TRBD2 | few | TRBJ2-3 | TRBV4-3 | TGCGCCAGCAGCCAACAACTAGCGGGGGGGTGGGATACGCAGTATTTT | CASSQQLAGGWDTQYF
. | . | TRBJ1-5 | TRBV4-1 | TGCGCCAGCAGCCAAGTAGCCTACGGCAATCAGCCCCAGCATTTT | CASSQVAYGNQPQHF
. | . | TRBJ1-1 | TRBV11-2 | TGTGCCAGCAGCTCGCAGGGGCAGGCGAACACTGAAGCTTTCTTT | CASSSQGQANTEAFF
. | many | TRBJ2-5 | TRBV7-9 | TGTGCCAGCAGCTTAGAAGGACCAGGCCAAGAGACCCAGTACTTC | CASSLEGPGQETQYF
TRBD2 | . | TRBJ2-3 | TRBV4-2 | TGTGCCAGCAGCCAACTAGCGGGGGGTGTCTTGACTCCAGATACGCAGTATTTT | CASSQLAGGVLTPDTQYF
. | few | TRBJ2-5 | TRBV5-1 | TGCGCCAGCAGCCAGACGGGGACCCAGTACTTC | CASSQTGTQYF
. | . | TRBJ1-4 | TRBV5-5 | TGTGCCAGCAGCTTGGGTTCAGGGTGGAATGAAAAACTGTTTTTT | CASSLGSGWNEKLFF
. | few | TRBJ1-2 | TRBV6-5 | TGTGCCAGCAGTTACCTAGGACAGCCTCTCTATGGCTACACCTTC | CASSYLGQPLYGYTF
. | few | TRBJ2-5 | TRBV20-1 | TGCAGTGCTAGTATTTGGGGGACCCAGTACTTC | CSASIWGTQYF
. | few | TRBJ1-2 | TRBV2 | TGTGCCAGCAGTTCTCGACAGAGGGATGGCTACACCTTC | CASSSRQRDGYTF
. | . | TRBJ1-6 | TRBV4-3 | TGCGCCAGCAAGGCCAGCTCCTATAATTCACCCCTCCACTTT | CASKASSYNSPLHF
. | . | TRBJ2-1 | TRBV24-1 | TGTGCCACCAGTGACAAAGGACGGGTACAGTTCTTC | CATSDKGRVQFF
. | . | TRBJ2-7 | TRBV7-2 | TGTGCCAGCAGCTTAAACACGGCATCCTACGAGCAGTACTTC | CASSLNTASYEQYF